The present TCR beta chain was sequenced within a study of technical replicates of blood from several donors. Using immunoSEQ multiplex PCR, the repertoire was profiled, and TCRdb retains in-frame clones only, with some absent. The sample contains roughly 80,000 clones, approximately 94% of which appear only once. CDR1 and CDR2 from the germline V gene are PRHDT and FYEKMQ (reference sequence). Trimming took off 0 bases at V and 2 bases at J, with 17 bases between the two ends. This CDR3 is built from 17 residues. This rearrangement joins TRBV13 to TRBJ2-7; maybe TRBD2 (5 bases). Sequencing used T cells isolated from PBMCs. The TCR originated in a human donor in good health. Here the CDR3 DNA reads TGTGCCAGCAGCTTAGGACTTCTCCGGGGTCCAACCTACGAGCAGTACTTC. Translating it yields CASSLGLLRGPTYEQYF.